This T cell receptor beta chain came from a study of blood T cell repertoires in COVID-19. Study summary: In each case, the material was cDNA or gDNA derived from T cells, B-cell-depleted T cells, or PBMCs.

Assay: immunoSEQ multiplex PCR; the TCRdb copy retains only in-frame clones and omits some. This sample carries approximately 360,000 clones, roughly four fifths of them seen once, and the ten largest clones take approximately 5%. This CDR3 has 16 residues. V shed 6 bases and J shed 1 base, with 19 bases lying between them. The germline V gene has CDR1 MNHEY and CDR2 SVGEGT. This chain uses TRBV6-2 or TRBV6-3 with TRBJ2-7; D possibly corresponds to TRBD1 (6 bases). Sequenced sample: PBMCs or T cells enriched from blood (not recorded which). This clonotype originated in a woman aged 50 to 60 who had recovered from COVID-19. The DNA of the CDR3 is TGTGCCAGCAGCCGCCGCACAGGGCTACTTTCCTACGAGCAGTACTTC. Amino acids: CASSRRTGLLSYEQYF.